These 10 T cell receptor beta chains originate from one sample sequenced in a study of shared clonotypes between healthy human individuals. Here immunoSEQ multiplex PCR was the method, and the copy in TCRdb shows in-frame clones only, minus some. The sample contains fewer than 1.8 million clones, about 98.5% of which appear only once. Sequencing used naive CD4+ T cells sorted from blood. The subset: CD45RA+ positively selected. The receptors shown here come from a man aged 25-45 years in good health.

This clone has a single count. The rearrangement uses TRBV7-2 and TRBJ1-5; D remains ambiguous. The CDR3 contains 13 residues. Germline V CDR1 and CDR2: SGHTA, FQGNSA. Trimming pared 1 base from V and 9 bases from J, leaving 10 bases between. The DNA for the CDR3 is TGTGCCAGCAGCTTAGGGGCAACCCGGCCCCAGCATTTT. This sequence encodes CASSLGATRPQHF. The entire variable domain, with the rest obtained from reference TRBV7-2 and TRBJ1-5, is as follows: GAGVSQSPSNKVTEKGKDVELRCDPISGHTALYWYRQSLGQGLEFLIYFQGNSAPDKSGLPSDRFSAERTGGSVSTLTIQRTQQEDSAVYLCASSLGATRPQHFGDGTRLSIL.

The chain recombines TRBV6-5 with TRBJ1-2; 8 nucleotides line up with TRBD1. Losses at the gene ends were 6 bases for V and 4 bases for J; bases not matched to a gene: 4. The CDR3 length is 13 residues. CDR1 and CDR2 (germline): MNHEY, SVGAGI. The CDR3 nucleotides are TGTGCCAGCAGCCAGGGGGCAGGCTATGGCTACACCTTC. Encoded protein: CASSQGAGYGYTF.

CDR3 nucleotide sequence: TGCGCCAGCAGCCAAGCCGGCTCCTACAATGAGCAGTTCTTC. As protein: CASSQAGSYNEQFF. The V call is TRBV4-3, the J call TRBJ2-1; D remains ambiguous. V dropped 1 base and J dropped 0 bases, with 4 bases sitting between them. Per the germline V gene, CDR1 is LGHNA and CDR2 is YSLEER. This CDR3 contains 14 residues.

The chain links TRBV28 to TRBJ2-2; possible D gene TRBD1, 5 bases. The CDR3 has 13 residues. V gave up 8 bases and J gave up 3 bases, with 10 bases separating them. CDR1 and CDR2 from the germline V gene are MDHEN and SYDVKM. The CDR3 DNA reads TGTGCCAGCCATATAGGGGACACCGGGGAGCTGTTTTTT. This codes for CASHIGDTGELFF.

The chain links TRBV9 to TRBJ2-2, with 7 bases matching TRBD2. The V and J ends lost 5 bases and 6 bases, in that order; junction bases with no gene match: 22. This CDR3 contains 19 residues. Germline CDR1 is SGDLS and CDR2 is YYNGEE. The CDR3 region is CASSPIGTNIIHRAGELFF. The CDR3 DNA is TGTGCCAGCAGTCCTATCGGGACTAACATAATACACCGTGCCGGGGAGCTGTTTTTT.

The J gene is TRBJ2-6, the V gene TRBV5-1, with D hard to call. Per the germline V gene, CDR1 is SGHRS and CDR2 is YFSETQ. The CDR3 extends over 15 amino acids. V lost 0 bases and J lost 0, with 4 bases in between. The CDR3 region has the DNA TGCGCCAGCAGCTTGGCCTCCTCTGGGGCCAACGTCCTGACTTTC. Its protein is CASSLASSGANVLTF.

The chain carries TRBV7-8 and TRBJ2-7; 9 bases align to TRBD2. The CDR3 spans 17 residues. The V segment lost 1 base and the J segment 0 bases; nucleotides outside the gene matches: 7. Germline CDR1 reads SGHVS; CDR2 reads FQNEAQ. CDR3 protein: CASSLGGSGSYSYEQYF. CDR3 DNA: TGTGCCAGCAGCTTAGGAGGTAGCGGGAGTTACTCCTACGAGCAGTACTTC.

This clone was observed a single time. The chain has TRBV4-2 and TRBJ2-6; no reliable D call. The germline V gene encodes CDR1 LGHNA and CDR2 YNFKEQ. CDR3 size: 15 residues. Trimming pared 3 bases from V and 1 base from J, leaving 7 bases between. In nucleotides, the CDR3 is TGTGCCAGCAGCCAGTCGCGGTCTGGGGCCAACGTCCTGACTTTC. Protein product: CASSQSRSGANVLTF.

The chain couples TRBV5-8 to TRBJ2-6; perhaps TRBD2 as D (6 bases). Per the germline V gene, CDR1 is SGHTS and CDR2 is YDEGEE. V was trimmed by 3 bases and J by 4 bases, leaving 14 bases between them. The CDR3 runs to 16 residues. As DNA, the CDR3 is TGTGCCAGCAGCTCCCCGGGACTTCGAGGGGCCAACGTCCTGACTTTC. This encodes CASSSPGLRGANVLTF.

The V and J genes are TRBV11-2 and TRBJ2-7, with 9 bases lining up with TRBD2. Germline loops: CDR1 SGHAT, CDR2 FQNNGV. This CDR3 contains 15 residues. After removal of 3 bases from V and 0 bases from J, the junction contained 3 bases not matched to a gene. CDR3 sequence (DNA): TGTGCCAGCAGCTTCCCGACTAGCGGCTCCTACGAGCAGTACTTC. It encodes CASSFPTSGSYEQYF.